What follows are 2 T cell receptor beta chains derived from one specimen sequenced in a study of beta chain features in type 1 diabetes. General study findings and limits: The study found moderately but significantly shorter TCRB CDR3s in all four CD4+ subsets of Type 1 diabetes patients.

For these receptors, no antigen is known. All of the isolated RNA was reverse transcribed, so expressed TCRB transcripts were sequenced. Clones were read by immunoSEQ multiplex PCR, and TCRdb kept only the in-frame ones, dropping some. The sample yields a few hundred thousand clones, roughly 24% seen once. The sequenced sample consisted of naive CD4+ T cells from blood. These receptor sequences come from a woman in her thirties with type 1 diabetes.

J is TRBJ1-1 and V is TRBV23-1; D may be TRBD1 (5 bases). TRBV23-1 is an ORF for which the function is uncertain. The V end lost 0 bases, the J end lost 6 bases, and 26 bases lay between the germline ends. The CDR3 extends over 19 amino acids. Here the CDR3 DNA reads TGCGCCAGCAGTCAATCTCGGGGGAGGGAGGTGAGTGTTCGTCCTGAAGCTTTCTTT. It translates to CASSQSRGREVSVRPEAFF.

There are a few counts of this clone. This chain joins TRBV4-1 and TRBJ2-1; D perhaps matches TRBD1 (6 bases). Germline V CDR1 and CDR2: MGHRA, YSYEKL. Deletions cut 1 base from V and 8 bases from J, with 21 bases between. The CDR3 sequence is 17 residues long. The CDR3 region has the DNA TGCGCCAGCAGCCAAGCCTCTTTACGCAGGGGTGCGGATGAGCAGTTCTTC. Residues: CASSQASLRRGADEQFF.